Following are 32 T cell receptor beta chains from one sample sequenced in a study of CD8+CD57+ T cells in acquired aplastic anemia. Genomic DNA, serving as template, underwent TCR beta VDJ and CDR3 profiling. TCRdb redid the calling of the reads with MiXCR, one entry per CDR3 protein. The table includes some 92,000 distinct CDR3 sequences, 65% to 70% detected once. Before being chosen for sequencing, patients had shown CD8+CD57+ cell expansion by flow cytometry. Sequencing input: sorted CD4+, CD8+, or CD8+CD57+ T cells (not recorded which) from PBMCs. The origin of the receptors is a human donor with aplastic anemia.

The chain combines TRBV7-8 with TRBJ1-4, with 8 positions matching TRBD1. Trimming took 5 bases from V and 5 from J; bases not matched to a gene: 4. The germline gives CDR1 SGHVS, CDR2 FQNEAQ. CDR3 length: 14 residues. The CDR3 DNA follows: TGTGCCAGCAGCATGACAGGGGAGAATGAAAAACTGTTTTTT. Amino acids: CASSMTGENEKLFF.

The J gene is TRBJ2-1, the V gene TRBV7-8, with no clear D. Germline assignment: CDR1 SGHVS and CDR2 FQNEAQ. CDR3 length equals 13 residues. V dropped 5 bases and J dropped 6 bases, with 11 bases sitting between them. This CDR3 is CASSPRLPNEQFF. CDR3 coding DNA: TGTGCCAGCAGCCCCCGACTGCCCAATGAGCAGTTCTTC.

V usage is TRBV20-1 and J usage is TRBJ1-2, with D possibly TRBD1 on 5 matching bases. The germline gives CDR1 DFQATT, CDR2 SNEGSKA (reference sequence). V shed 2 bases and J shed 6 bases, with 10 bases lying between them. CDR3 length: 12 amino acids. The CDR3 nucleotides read TGCAGTGCTAGAACGGGGGGTGATGGCTACACCTTC. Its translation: CSARTGGDGYTF.

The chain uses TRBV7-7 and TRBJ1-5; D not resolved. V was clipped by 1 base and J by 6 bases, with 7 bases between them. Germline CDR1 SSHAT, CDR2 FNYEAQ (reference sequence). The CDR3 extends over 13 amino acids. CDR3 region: CASSLGAGQPQHF. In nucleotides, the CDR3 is TGTGCCAGCAGCTTAGGGGCGGGTCAGCCCCAGCATTTT. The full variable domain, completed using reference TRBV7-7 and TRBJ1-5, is GAGVSQSPRYKVTKRGQDVTLRCDPISSHATLYWYQQALGQGPEFLTYFNYEAQPDKSGLPSDRFSAERPEGSISTLTIQRTEQRDSAMYRCASSLGAGQPQHFGDGTRLSIL.

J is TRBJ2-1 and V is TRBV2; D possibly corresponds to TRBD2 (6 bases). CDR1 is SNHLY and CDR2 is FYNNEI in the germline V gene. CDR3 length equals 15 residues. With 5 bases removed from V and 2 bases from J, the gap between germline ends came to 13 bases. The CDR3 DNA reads TGTGCCAGCAGTATTCCTAGCGATACCTACAATGAGCAGTTCTTC. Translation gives CASSIPSDTYNEQFF.

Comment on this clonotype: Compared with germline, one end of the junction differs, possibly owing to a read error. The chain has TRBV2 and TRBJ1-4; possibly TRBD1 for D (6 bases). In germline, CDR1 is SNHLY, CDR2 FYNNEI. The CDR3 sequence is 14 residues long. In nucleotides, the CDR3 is TGTGCCAGCAGCGAAGGAGGGGGGGCTGAAAAACTGTTTTTT. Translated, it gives CASSEGGGAEKLFF.

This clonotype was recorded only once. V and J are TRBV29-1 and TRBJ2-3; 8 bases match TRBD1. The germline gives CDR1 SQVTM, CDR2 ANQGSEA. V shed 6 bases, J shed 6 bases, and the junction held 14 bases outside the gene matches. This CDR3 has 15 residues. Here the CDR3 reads CSVNHPDREADTQYF. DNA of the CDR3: TGCAGCGTCAACCACCCGGACAGGGAAGCCGATACGCAGTATTTT.

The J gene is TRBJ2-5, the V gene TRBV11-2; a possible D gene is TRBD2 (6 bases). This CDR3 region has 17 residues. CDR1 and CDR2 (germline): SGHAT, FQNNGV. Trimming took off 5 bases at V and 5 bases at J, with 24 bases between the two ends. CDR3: CASSPPGQLAGRETQYF. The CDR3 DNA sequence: TGTGCCAGCAGCCCCCCCGGCCAGTTGGCGGGAAGGGAGACCCAGTACTTC. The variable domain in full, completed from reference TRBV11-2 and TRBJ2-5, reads EAGVAQSPRYKIIEKRQSVAFWCNPISGHATLYWYQQILGQGPKLLIQFQNNGVVDDSQLPKDRFSAERLKGVDSTLKIQPAKLEDSAVYLCASSPPGQLAGRETQYFGPGTRLLVL.

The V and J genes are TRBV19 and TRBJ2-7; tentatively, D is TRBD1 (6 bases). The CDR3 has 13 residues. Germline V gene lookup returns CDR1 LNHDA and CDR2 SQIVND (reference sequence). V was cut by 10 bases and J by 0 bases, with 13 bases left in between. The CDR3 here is CATTGRPSYEQYF. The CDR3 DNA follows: TGTGCCACTACAGGGCGCCCCTCCTACGAGCAGTACTTC.

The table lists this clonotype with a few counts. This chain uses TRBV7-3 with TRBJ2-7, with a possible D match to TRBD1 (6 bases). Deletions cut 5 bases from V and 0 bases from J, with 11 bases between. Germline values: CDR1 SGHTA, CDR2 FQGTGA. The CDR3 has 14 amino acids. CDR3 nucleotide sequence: TGTGCCAGCAGCCCCACAGGGATCTCCTACGAGCAGTACTTC. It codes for CASSPTGISYEQYF.

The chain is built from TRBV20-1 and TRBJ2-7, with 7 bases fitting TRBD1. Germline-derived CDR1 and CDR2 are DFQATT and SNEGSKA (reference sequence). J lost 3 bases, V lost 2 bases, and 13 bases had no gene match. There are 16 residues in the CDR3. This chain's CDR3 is CSARTFLTGAHYEQYF. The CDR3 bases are TGCAGTGCTAGAACTTTCCTAACAGGGGCCCACTACGAGCAGTACTTC.

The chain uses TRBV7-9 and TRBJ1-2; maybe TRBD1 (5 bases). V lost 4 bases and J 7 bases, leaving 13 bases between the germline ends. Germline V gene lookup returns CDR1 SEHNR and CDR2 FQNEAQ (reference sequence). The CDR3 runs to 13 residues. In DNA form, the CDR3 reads TGTGCCAGCAGCTCGGTGGCAGGGAGTGGCTACACCTTC. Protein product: CASSSVAGSGYTF.

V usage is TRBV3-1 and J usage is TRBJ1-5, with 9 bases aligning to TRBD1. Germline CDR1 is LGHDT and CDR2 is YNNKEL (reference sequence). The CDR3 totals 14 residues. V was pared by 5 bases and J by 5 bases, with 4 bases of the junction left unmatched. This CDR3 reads CASSGQGRDQPQHF. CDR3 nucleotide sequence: TGTGCCAGCAGCGGACAGGGGAGGGATCAGCCCCAGCATTTT.

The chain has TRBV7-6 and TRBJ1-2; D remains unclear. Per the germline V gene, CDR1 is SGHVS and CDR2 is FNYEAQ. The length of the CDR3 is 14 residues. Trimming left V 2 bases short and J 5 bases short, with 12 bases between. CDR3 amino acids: CASSLLVGGYGYTF. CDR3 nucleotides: TGTGCCAGCAGCTTATTGGTTGGAGGGTATGGCTACACCTTC.

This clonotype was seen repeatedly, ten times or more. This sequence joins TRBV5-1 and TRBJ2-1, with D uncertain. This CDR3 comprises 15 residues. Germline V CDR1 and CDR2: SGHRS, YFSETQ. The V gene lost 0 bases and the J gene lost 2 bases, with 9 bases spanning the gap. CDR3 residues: CASSLAEGPYNEQFF. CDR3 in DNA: TGCGCCAGCAGCTTGGCCGAAGGTCCCTACAATGAGCAGTTCTTC. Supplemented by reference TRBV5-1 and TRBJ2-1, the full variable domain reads KAGVTQTPRYLIKTRGQQVTLSCSPISGHRSVSWYQQTPGQGLQFLFEYFSETQRNKGNFPGRFSGRQFSNSRSEMNVSTLELGDSALYLCASSLAEGPYNEQFFGPGTRLTVL.

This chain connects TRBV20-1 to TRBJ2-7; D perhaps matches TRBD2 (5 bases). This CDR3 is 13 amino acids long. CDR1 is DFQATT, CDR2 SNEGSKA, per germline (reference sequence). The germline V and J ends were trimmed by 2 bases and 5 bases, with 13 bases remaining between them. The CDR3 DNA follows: TGCAGTGCTAGAAATGAGGGCATCCACGAGCAGTACTTC. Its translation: CSARNEGIHEQYF.

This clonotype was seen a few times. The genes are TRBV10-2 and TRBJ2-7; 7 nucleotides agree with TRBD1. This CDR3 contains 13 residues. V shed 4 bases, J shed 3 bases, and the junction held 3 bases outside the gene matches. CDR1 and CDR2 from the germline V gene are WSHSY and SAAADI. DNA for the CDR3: TGCGCCAGCAGTGGTAACAGGGGCTACGAGCAGTACTTC. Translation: CASSGNRGYEQYF.

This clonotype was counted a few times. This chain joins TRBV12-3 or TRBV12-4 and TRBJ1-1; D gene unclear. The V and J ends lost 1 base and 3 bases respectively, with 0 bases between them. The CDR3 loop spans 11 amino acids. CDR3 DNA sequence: TGTGCCAGCAGTTTAGACACTGAAGCTTTCTTT. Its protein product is CASSLDTEAFF.

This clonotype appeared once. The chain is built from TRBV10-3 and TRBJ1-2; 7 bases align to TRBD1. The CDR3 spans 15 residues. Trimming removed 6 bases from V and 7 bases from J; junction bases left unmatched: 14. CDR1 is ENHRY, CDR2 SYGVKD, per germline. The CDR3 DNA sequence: TGTGCCATCAGCACCATGACAGGGTCGGACTTTGGCTACACCTTC. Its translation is CAISTMTGSDFGYTF.

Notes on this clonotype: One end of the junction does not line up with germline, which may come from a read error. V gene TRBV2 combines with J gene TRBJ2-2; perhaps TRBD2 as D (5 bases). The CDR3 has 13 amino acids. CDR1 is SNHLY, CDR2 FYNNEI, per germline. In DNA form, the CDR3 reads TGTGCCAGCAGTACCACCTACCCCGGGGAGCTGTTCTTT. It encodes CASSTTYPGELFF.

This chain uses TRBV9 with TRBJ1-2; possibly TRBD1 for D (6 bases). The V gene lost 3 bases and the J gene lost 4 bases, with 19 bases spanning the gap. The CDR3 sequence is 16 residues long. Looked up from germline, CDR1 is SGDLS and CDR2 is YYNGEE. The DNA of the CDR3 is TGTGCCAGCAGCGCAGAAGGGGGGAGTGGGAGCTATGGCTACACCTTC. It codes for CASSAEGGSGSYGYTF.

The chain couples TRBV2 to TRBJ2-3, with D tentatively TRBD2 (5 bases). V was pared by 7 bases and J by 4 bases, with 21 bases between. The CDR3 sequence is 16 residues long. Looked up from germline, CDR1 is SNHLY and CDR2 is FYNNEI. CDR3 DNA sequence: TGTGCCAGCACCGAGGGAGCAGCCAGAGGCGCAGATACGCAGTATTTT. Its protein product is CASTEGAARGADTQYF.

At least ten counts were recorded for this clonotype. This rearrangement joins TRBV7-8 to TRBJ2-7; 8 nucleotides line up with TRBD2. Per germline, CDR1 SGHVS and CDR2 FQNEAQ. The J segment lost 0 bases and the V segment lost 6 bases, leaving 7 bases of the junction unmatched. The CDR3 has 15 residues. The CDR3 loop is CASRQTSGSSYEQYF. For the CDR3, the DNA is TGTGCCAGCAGACAAACTAGCGGAAGCTCCTACGAGCAGTACTTC.

In nucleotides, the CDR3 is TGTGCCACCAGCAGACGGACTTTAGAAGGCTACACCTTC. It translates to CATSRRTLEGYTF. The chain links TRBV15 to TRBJ1-2; D gene uncertain. CDR1 and CDR2 from the germline V gene are LNHNV and YYDKDF (reference sequence). The V end was cut by 2 bases, the J end by 8 bases, with 12 bases between. The CDR3 consists of 13 residues.

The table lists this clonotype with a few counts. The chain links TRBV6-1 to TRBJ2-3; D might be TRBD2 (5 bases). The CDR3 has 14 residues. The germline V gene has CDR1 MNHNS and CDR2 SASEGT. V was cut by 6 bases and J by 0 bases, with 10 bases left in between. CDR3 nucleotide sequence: TGTGCCAGCAGCGACGGCGGGAGCACAGATACGCAGTATTTT. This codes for CASSDGGSTDTQYF.

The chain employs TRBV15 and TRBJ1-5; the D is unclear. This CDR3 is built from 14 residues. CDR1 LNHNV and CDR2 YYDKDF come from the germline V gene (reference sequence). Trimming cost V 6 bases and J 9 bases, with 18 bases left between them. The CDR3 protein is CATRSPEVLGPQHF. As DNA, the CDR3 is TGTGCCACCAGGTCACCGGAGGTGCTCGGGCCCCAGCATTTT. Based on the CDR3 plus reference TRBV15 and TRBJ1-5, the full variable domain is DAMVIQNPRYQVTQFGKPVTLSCSQTLNHNVMYWYQQKSSQAPKLLFHYYDKDFNNEADTPDNFQSRRPNTSFCFLDIRSPGLGDTAMYLCATRSPEVLGPQHFGDGTRLSIL.

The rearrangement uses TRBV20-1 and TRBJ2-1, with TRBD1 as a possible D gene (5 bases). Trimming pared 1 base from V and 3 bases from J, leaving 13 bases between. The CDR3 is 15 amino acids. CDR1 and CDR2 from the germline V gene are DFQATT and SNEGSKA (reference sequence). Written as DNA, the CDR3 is TGCAGTGCTAGAGGACAGAATACTTTCTACAATGAGCAGTTCTTC. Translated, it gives CSARGQNTFYNEQFF.

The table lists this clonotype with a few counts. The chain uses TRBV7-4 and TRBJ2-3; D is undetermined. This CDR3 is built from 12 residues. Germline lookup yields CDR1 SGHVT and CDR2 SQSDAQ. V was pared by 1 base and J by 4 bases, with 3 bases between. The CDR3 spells CASSLGPDTQYF. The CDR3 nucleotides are TGTGCCAGCAGCTTAGGGCCAGATACGCAGTATTTT. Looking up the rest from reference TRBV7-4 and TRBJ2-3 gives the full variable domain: GAGVSQSPRYKVAKRGRDVALRCDSISGHVTLYWYRQTLGQGSEVLTYSQSDAQRDKSGRPSGRFSAERPERSVSTLKIQRTEQGDSAVYLCASSLGPDTQYFGPGTRLTVL.

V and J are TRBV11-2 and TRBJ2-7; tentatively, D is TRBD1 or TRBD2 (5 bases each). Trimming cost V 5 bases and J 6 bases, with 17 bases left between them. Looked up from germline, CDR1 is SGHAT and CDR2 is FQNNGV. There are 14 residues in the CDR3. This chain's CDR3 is CASSRGGYASEQYF. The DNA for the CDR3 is TGTGCCAGCAGCCGTGGGGGTTACGCCTCCGAGCAGTACTTC.

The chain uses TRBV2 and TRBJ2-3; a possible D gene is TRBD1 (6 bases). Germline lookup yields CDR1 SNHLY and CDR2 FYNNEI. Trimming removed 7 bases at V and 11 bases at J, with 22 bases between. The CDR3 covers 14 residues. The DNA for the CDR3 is TGTGCCAGCATTCGGGACACGGCCACAGTAGTGCAGTATTTT. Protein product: CASIRDTATVVQYF.

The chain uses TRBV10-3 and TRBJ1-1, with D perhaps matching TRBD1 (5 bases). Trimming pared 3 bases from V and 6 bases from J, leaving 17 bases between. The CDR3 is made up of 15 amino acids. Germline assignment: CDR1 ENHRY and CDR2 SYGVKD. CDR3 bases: TGTGCCATCAGTGACGGGACTCTCAACATTGCTGAAGCTTTCTTT. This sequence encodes CAISDGTLNIAEAFF.

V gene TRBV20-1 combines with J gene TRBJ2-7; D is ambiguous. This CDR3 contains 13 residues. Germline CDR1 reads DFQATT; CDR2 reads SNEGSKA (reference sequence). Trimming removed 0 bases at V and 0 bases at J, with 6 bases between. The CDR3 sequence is CSARDRYSYEQYF. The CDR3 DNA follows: TGCAGTGCTAGAGATCGATACTCCTACGAGCAGTACTTC.